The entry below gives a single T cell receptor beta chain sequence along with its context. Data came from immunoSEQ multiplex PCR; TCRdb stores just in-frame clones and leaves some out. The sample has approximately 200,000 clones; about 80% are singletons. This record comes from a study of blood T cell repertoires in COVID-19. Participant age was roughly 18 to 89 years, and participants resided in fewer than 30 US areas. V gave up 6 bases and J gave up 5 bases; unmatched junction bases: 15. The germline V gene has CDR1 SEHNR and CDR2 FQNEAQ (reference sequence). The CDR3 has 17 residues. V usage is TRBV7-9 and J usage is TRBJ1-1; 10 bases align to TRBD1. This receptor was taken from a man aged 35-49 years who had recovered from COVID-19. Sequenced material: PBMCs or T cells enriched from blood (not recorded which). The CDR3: CASSPGQGEIYVTEAFF. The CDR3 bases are TGTGCCAGCAGTCCAGGACAGGGGGAAATATACGTGACTGAAGCTTTCTTT.